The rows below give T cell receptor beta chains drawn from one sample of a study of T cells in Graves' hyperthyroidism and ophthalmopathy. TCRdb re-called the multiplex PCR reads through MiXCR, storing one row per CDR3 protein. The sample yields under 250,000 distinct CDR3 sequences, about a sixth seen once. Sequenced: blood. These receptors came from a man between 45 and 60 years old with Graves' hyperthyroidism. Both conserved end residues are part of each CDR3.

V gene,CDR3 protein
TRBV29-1,CSVKDRVFQETQYF
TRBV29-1,CSVEDQAGGTNTGELFF
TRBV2,CASAWGLALDYEQYF
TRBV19,CASSISVPSNTEAFF
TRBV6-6,CASRRGTVAYEQYF
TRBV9,CASSVVLSSTEAFF
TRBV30,CAWTPGAGEQYF
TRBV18,CASSPAEGASGQFF
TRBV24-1,CATSDSLYGYTF
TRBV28,CASSLYSTEAFF
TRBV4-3,CASSQDPTGTETQYF
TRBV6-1,CASSETLREGHNEQFF
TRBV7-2,CASSGPTGRVTGELFF
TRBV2,CASSGRLISYNSPLHF
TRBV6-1,CASSSSGRVGEQYF
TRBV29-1,CSAETGTRSSYEQYF
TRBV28,CASSYRGRGDNSPLHF
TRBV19,CASSRGTGRPEKLFF
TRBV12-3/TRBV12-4,CASSFVRGPYNSPLHF
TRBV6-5,CASSYADATNEKLFF
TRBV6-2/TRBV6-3,CASSYAYEQYF
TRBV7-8,CASSLHRGYLGIKNIQYF
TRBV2,CASRPGTLLREQYF
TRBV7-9,CASSNSLAGATDTQYF
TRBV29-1,CSVEGLARRNEQFF
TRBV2,CASTREGDTGELFF
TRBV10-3,CAISEVGDTQYF
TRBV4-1,CTSSQTGQGYTEAFF
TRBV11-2,CASSSTRRYEAFF
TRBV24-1,CATSGTGNQPQHF
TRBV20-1,CSPAGLAYNEQFF
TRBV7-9,CASSSRTSGMAPGEQYF
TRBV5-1,CASSLGTSGSGDTQYF
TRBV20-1,CSYLTSGGIYEQYF
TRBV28,CASMIGALRRGSGPGRETQYF
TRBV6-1,CASRRLSGSNTGELFF
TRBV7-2,CASSRQGASYNEQFF
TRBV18,CASSGGTGLYEQYF
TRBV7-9,CASSLDYRGYGYTF
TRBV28,CATRQKETQYF
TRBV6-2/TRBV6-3,CASSYIGTSGRAYEQYF